In its sample, the clone carrying this T cell receptor (beta chain) was seen a few times. The antigen is not known. Per-sample PBMC isolation yielded at least 6.5 million cells. RNA extraction gave at least 5.5 micrograms of total RNA per sample. The data are from a study of blood T cells in healthy people across ages. Study-level information: There was about one barcoded beta molecule captured by template switching per two T cells.

The germline V gene has CDR1 MNHEY and CDR2 SVGEGT. Trimming removed 2 bases from V and 5 bases from J, with 10 bases in between. The CDR3 runs to 15 residues. A second PCR of roughly 6 to 12 cycles used a sample-barcoded 5' primer and a J-beta primer mix. MiXCR, applied by TCRdb to the 5' RACE reads, yields one record per CDR3 protein. The table records more than 1.4 million distinct CDR3 sequences, about 43% of them present only once. Notes on the study in general: With age, beta diversity per million T cells declined roughly linearly, significantly by approximately 40.

The clonotype comes from a woman aged 18-30 years in good health. Sequenced: blood. V usage is TRBV6-2 or TRBV6-3 and J usage is TRBJ1-6, with unresolved D. The CDR3 coding sequence is TGTGCCAGCAGTTACGCGGACGGACATAATTCACCCCTCCACTTT. Its translation: CASSYADGHNSPLHF.